At least ten counts were recorded for the clone carrying this TCR beta chain. Its cognate antigen is unknown. Researchers amplified the TCR beta CDR3 regions from RNA transcripts. When the TCR CDR3 underwent first-round RT-PCR, the HTBI primer set was used. TCRdb passed the multiplex PCR reads through MiXCR, listing each CDR3 protein once. The table has about 840,000 distinct CDR3 sequences, approximately 40% seen once; the top ten hold 8% to 9%. V lost 5 bases and J 5 bases, leaving 16 bases between the germline ends. Per germline, CDR1 MGHDK and CDR2 SYGVNS. CDR3 size: 14 residues. These data come from a study of T cells in Graves' hyperthyroidism and ophthalmopathy. Study-level background: Initial diagnosis, before any treatment, was when peripheral blood was collected. Notes on the study in general: Using 13 V-J features, a model discriminated ophthalmopathy from stable hyperthyroidism.

The rearrangement links TRBV25-1 to TRBJ2-7; D possibly corresponds to TRBD2 (7 bases). Sequenced sample: blood. This sequence originates from a man aged 18-30 years with Graves' hyperthyroidism. The CDR3 coding sequence is TGTGCCAGCAGTCTGGGAGGGGGGTTCCACGAGCAGTACTTC. This encodes CASSLGGGFHEQYF.